The 29 T cell receptor beta chains reported below all come from one sample, sequenced in a study of spatial heterogeneity in lung cancer. TCRdb passed the 5' RACE reads through MiXCR, listing each CDR3 protein once. Of more than 9,000 distinct CDR3 sequences listed, about 6.2% are singletons. Time point given: sample taken at primary tumor resection. Tumor, nontumor lung or frozen PBMC supplied whole RNA that was sequenced unsorted. Sequenced here: normal lung tissue next to the tumor, sampled at surgery. The receptors stem from a male donor with early-stage non-small cell lung cancer.

The sample holds many counts of this clonotype. With the library built for alpha chains, this beta chain is off target and its frequency is not meaningful. The genes are TRBV27 and TRBJ2-3; D uncertain. Germline loops: CDR1 MNHEY, CDR2 SMNVEV (reference sequence). V was trimmed by 9 bases and J by 4 bases, leaving 14 bases between them. The CDR3 sequence is 13 residues long. The chain's CDR3 is CASTSSAADTQYF. In DNA form, the CDR3 reads TGTGCCAGTACTTCGTCCGCGGCAGATACGCAGTATTTT.

This clonotype was counted ten times or more. Within a library made for alpha chains, this beta chain is off target, and its count is uninformative. The rearrangement joins TRBV10-2 to TRBJ2-6; TRBD1 is a possible D gene (6 bases). The CDR3 runs 14 residues. Germline V CDR1 and CDR2: WSHSY, SAAADI. Deletions cut 6 bases from V and 2 bases from J, with 8 bases between. The CDR3 DNA sequence: TGCGCCAGCAGAACAGGGACTGGGGCCAACGTCCTGACTTTC. This sequence encodes CASRTGTGANVLTF.

This clonotype was found many times. Since the library was made to target alpha chains, this beta chain is a stray read and its abundance is not meaningful. The chain couples TRBV24-1 to TRBJ1-5; a possible D gene is TRBD1 (6 bases). Germline CDR1 and CDR2: KGHDR and SFDVKD. CDR3 length equals 15 residues. Trimming stripped 3 bases from V and 9 bases from J, with 17 bases between. DNA of the CDR3: TGTGCCACCAGTGATGGGACAAAGGGCGGTCGGCCCCAGCATTTT. Translated, it gives CATSDGTKGGRPQHF.

This clonotype has a count of ten or more. This beta chain is an unintended read in a library built for alpha chains; its size means little. The chain links TRBV6-1 to TRBJ2-7; D might be TRBD1 or TRBD2, each matching 5 bases. Germline V lookup: CDR1 MNHNS, CDR2 SASEGT. This CDR3 comprises 15 residues. Trimming took off 0 bases at V and 2 bases at J, with 11 bases between the two ends. The CDR3 sequence: CASSEARDPPYEQYF. The CDR3 region has the DNA TGTGCCAGCAGTGAAGCAAGGGACCCCCCCTACGAGCAGTACTTC.

In regard to this clonotype: This beta chain lies outside the target of a library built for alpha chains; its clone size means little. The V gene is TRBV7-9, the J gene TRBJ2-3; TRBD2 agrees at 12 bases. Germline CDR1 is SEHNR and CDR2 is FQNEAQ (reference sequence). The CDR3 contains 16 residues. The junction had 6 bases not matched to a gene; V was cut back by 5 bases and J by 3 bases. In nucleotides, the CDR3 is TGTGCCAGCAGCCTAACTAGCGGGAGGAGGACAGATACGCAGTATTTT. Its protein product is CASSLTSGRRTDTQYF.

This clonotype came up many times. This beta chain represents an off-target read in a library built for alpha chains; its size is of limited meaning. This chain links TRBV12-3 or TRBV12-4 with TRBJ2-2; TRBD1 matches at 8 bases. CDR3 size: 13 residues. J gave up 5 bases and V 8 bases, and 4 bases lay outside the gene matches. CDR3 DNA: TGTGCCAGCGGTCACAGGGGGACCGGGGAGCTGTTTTTT. This gives the protein CASGHRGTGELFF.

This clonotype was seen ten or more times. This beta chain was picked up by a library intended for alpha chains and is off target, so its count carries little meaning. The gene calls are TRBV12-3 or TRBV12-4 and TRBJ1-1, with 7 bases that match TRBD1. Trimming removed 5 bases from V and 1 base from J; junction bases left unmatched: 7. This CDR3 region has 15 residues. CDR3 amino acids: CASSGDRARNTEAFF. CDR3 sequence (DNA): TGTGCCAGCAGTGGAGACAGGGCTAGGAACACTGAAGCTTTCTTT.

Details on this clonotype: The library was designed around alpha chains, so this beta chain is a stray read whose abundance carries little weight. The V and J genes are TRBV6-6 and TRBJ2-4; TRBD2 matches 8 bases. The CDR3 sequence is 18 residues long. J was trimmed by 0 bases and V by 7 bases; bases with no gene match: 14. CDR1 is MNHNY, CDR2 SVGAGI, per germline (reference sequence). The CDR3 DNA follows: TGTGCCAGCACCCAAACGACTAGCGCCACGCTAGCCAAAAACATTCAGTACTTC. Translating it yields CASTQTTSATLAKNIQYF.

In this sample, this clonotype turned up many times. The library was prepared for alpha chains; this beta chain is a stray read, so its frequency means little. This chain joins TRBV7-3 and TRBJ2-1; the match to TRBD2 covers 13 bases. This CDR3 contains 19 residues. The germline CDR1 and CDR2 sequences are SGHTA and FQGTGA. The trim removed 6 bases at V and 0 bases at J, leaving 11 bases unmatched. The CDR3 here is CASSHIGTSGNRSYNEQFF. The CDR3, as DNA: TGTGCCAGCAGTCACATTGGGACTAGCGGGAACCGCTCCTACAATGAGCAGTTCTTC. Filled out from reference TRBV7-3 and TRBJ2-1, the complete variable domain reads GAGVSQTPSNKVTEKGKYVELRCDPISGHTALYWYRQSLGQGPEFLIYFQGTGAADDSGLPNDRFFAVRPEGSVSTLKIQRTERGDSAVYLCASSHIGTSGNRSYNEQFFGPGTRLTVL.

Many counts were recorded for this clonotype. In a library made to pick up alpha chains, this beta chain is a stray read with a size that means little. J is TRBJ1-1 and V is TRBV29-1; D may be TRBD1 (6 bases). The ends were cut back, 5 bases at V and 1 base at J, with 17 bases in the middle. CDR3 length: 15 amino acids. Germline-derived CDR1 and CDR2 are SQVTM and ANQGSEA. The CDR3 loop is CSVQHNPDRNTEAFF. DNA for the CDR3: TGCAGCGTTCAACATAATCCGGACAGGAACACTGAAGCTTTCTTT.

This clonotype has a count of ten or more. This beta chain is a stray sequence in a library constructed for alpha chains; its clone size is not meaningful. The chain couples TRBV27 to TRBJ2-7; D perhaps matches TRBD1 (5 bases). The length of the CDR3 is 14 residues. V dropped 3 bases and J dropped 2 bases, with 11 bases sitting between them. The germline V gene has CDR1 MNHEY and CDR2 SMNVEV (reference sequence). This chain's CDR3 is CASSFLDKTYEQYF. The CDR3 DNA reads as TGTGCCAGCAGTTTTTTGGACAAGACCTACGAGCAGTACTTC.

This clonotype was detected many times. This beta chain is off target for a library built for alpha chains, so its abundance means little. CDR3 sequence (DNA): TGCGCCAGCAGCTTCGGAGCGATCGGCACAGATACGCAGTATTTT. It encodes CASSFGAIGTDTQYF. The chain joins TRBV5-1 to TRBJ2-3; D remains unclear. Per the germline V gene, CDR1 is SGHRS and CDR2 is YFSETQ. The CDR3 has 15 residues. Deletions cut 2 bases from V and 1 base from J, with 11 bases between.

This clonotype was counted at least ten times. Being off target in a library aimed at alpha chains, this beta chain has a size of little meaning. This chain joins TRBV29-1 and TRBJ1-2, with D hard to call. The CDR3 totals 11 residues. Germline V lookup: CDR1 SQVTM, CDR2 ANQGSEA. V was shortened by 6 bases and J by 4 bases, with 9 bases between the two germline ends. The CDR3 spells CSVYALYGYTF. The CDR3 nucleotides read TGCAGCGTCTACGCCCTCTATGGCTACACCTTC.

There are many counts of this clonotype. Being off target in a library aimed at alpha chains, this beta chain has a size of little meaning. The J gene is TRBJ1-1, the V gene TRBV5-1, with 8 bases lining up with TRBD1. J lost 1 base, V lost 4 bases, and 3 bases had no gene match. CDR3 size: 14 residues. The germline V gene has CDR1 SGHRS and CDR2 YFSETQ. For the CDR3, the DNA is TGCGCCAGCAGCCCCGACAGGGGGAACACTGAAGCTTTCTTT. Protein: CASSPDRGNTEAFF.

Concerning this clonotype: Since it is a stray read in a library aimed at alpha chains, this beta chain has a size that is not meaningful. The rearrangement uses TRBV9 and TRBJ1-2; the D gene is possibly TRBD1 (6 bases). Germline V CDR1 and CDR2: SGDLS, YYNGEE. This CDR3 spans 14 amino acids. V lost 4 bases, J lost 3 bases, and 13 bases lay in between. The CDR3 loop reads CASSPNQGYYGYTF. DNA for the CDR3: TGTGCCAGCAGCCCAAACCAGGGGTACTATGGCTACACCTTC. Together with reference TRBV9 and TRBJ1-2, the CDR3 gives the full variable domain: DSGVTQTPKHLITATGQRVTLRCSPRSGDLSVYWYQQSLDQGLQFLIQYYNGEERAKGNILERFSAQQFPDLHSELNLSSLELGDSALYFCASSPNQGYYGYTFGSGTRLTVV.

This clonotype has a count of ten or more. As an off-target read in a library built for alpha chains, this beta chain has a frequency of little significance. The CDR3: CASSLGQAGTPGNTIYF. The CDR3 DNA reads TGTGCCAGCTCACTTGGACAGGCCGGAACCCCTGGAAACACCATATATTTT. V is TRBV18 and J is TRBJ1-3; 7 bases align to TRBD1. Germline CDR1 and CDR2: KGHSH and LQKENI. The CDR3 loop spans 17 amino acids. J gave up 2 bases and V 4 bases, and 11 bases lay outside the gene matches.

This clonotype was seen many times. The library was built for alpha chains, so this beta chain is an off-target read and its size means little. The chain couples TRBV19 to TRBJ2-1; 10 bases align to TRBD1. The CDR3 extends over 13 amino acids. Germline CDR1 reads LNHDA; CDR2 reads SQIVND (reference sequence). V was clipped by 5 bases and J by 9 bases; unmatched bases: 4. The CDR3 sequence: CASSYDRGPEQFF. CDR3 DNA: TGTGCCAGTAGTTACGACAGGGGGCCTGAGCAGTTCTTC.

By sample share, this clonotype is medium-sized. Being off target in a library aimed at alpha chains, this beta chain has a size of little meaning. V and J are TRBV30 and TRBJ1-1; the D gene is possibly TRBD1 (5 bases). The CDR3 spans 12 residues. Trimming took 2 bases from V and 7 from J, leaving 11 bases between them. CDR1 GTSNPN and CDR2 SVGIG come from the germline V gene (reference sequence). In DNA, the CDR3 is TGTGCCTGGAGTTTGGGGACCGTTGAAGCTTTCTTT. As protein: CAWSLGTVEAFF.

This clonotype has only a few counts. This beta chain turned up in a library designed for alpha chains; as an off-target read, its abundance says little. CDR3 nucleotide sequence: TGTGCCTGGAGTGTATTCGGGACGGTGAACACTGAAGCTTTCTTT. Its translation: CAWSVFGTVNTEAFF. The V gene is TRBV30, the J gene TRBJ1-1; possible D gene TRBD1, 5 bases. This CDR3 comprises 15 residues. Germline V CDR1 and CDR2: GTSNPN, SVGIG (reference sequence). V lost 0 bases and J 0 bases, leaving 11 bases between the germline ends.

Points on this clonotype: A library made for alpha chains picked up this beta chain off target, so its size means little. This rearrangement joins TRBV11-2 to TRBJ1-5, with TRBD1 as a possible D gene (5 bases). CDR3 length equals 15 residues. The germline V gene encodes CDR1 SGHAT and CDR2 FQNNGV. V gave up 0 bases and J gave up 3 bases, with 9 bases separating them. The CDR3 DNA sequence: TGTGCCAGCAGCTTAGATGTGGGGGTCAATCAGCCCCAGCATTTT. This translates into CASSLDVGVNQPQHF.

In its sample, this clonotype was seen many times. This beta chain is a stray sequence in a library constructed for alpha chains; its clone size is not meaningful. The chain carries TRBV6-6 and TRBJ2-2, with D possibly being TRBD1 or TRBD2 (7 bases each). Deletions cut 4 bases from V and 5 bases from J, with 14 bases between. The CDR3 runs to 15 residues. Looked up from germline, CDR1 is MNHNY and CDR2 is SVGAGI (reference sequence). CDR3 amino acids: CASSFNRGGTGELFF. CDR3 coding DNA: TGTGCCAGCAGTTTCAACAGGGGAGGGACCGGGGAGCTGTTTTTT.

This clonotype was recorded at least ten times. This beta chain is an unintended read in a library built for alpha chains; its size means little. This chain connects TRBV3-1 to TRBJ1-3; 7 positions match TRBD1. V was pared by 5 bases and J by 0 bases, with 7 bases of the junction left unmatched. The CDR3 is 16 amino acids. Per germline, CDR1 LGHDT and CDR2 YNNKEL (reference sequence). CDR3 loop: CASSLGTASSGNTIYF. CDR3 coding DNA: TGTGCCAGCAGCTTAGGGACAGCGAGCTCTGGAAACACCATATATTTT.

As concerns this clonotype: A library prepared for alpha chains yielded this beta chain as an off-target read; its size is of little meaning. The J gene is TRBJ2-5, the V gene TRBV4-3, with TRBD1 matching over 7 bases. Germline CDR1 and CDR2: LGHNA and YSLEER. This CDR3 region has 14 residues. V shed 2 bases and J 3 bases; nucleotides not matched to a gene: 3. CDR3 region: CASSQLTGEETQYF. The CDR3 nucleotides are TGCGCCAGCAGCCAACTAACAGGGGAAGAGACCCAGTACTTC.

This clonotype was recorded at least ten times. As an off-target read in a library built for alpha chains, this beta chain has a frequency of little significance. V and J are TRBV27 and TRBJ2-2; TRBD2 might be the D (6 bases). The CDR3 consists of 14 residues. Germline CDR1 MNHEY, CDR2 SMNVEV (reference sequence). With 0 bases removed from V and 7 bases from J, the gap between germline ends came to 9 bases. This CDR3 is CASSLSKGGGELFF. The CDR3, as DNA: TGTGCCAGCAGTTTATCGAAGGGAGGCGGGGAGCTGTTTTTT.

In this sample, this clonotype is medium-sized (0.01 to 0.1%). Within a library made for alpha chains, this beta chain is off target, and its count is uninformative. The chain links TRBV11-2 to TRBJ1-1; no clear D. V lost 6 bases to trimming and J lost 1 base, with 9 bases between them. Per germline, CDR1 SGHAT and CDR2 FQNNGV. The CDR3 loop spans 13 amino acids. DNA of the CDR3: TGTGCCAGCAGACGACGGGAGAACACTGAAGCTTTCTTT. This translates into CASRRRENTEAFF.

This clonotype was recorded many times. This beta chain is off target for a library built for alpha chains, so its abundance means little. The gene calls are TRBV2 and TRBJ2-3; the D is unclear. The CDR3 consists of 13 residues. Germline CDR1 reads SNHLY; CDR2 reads FYNNEI. Between the trimmed V and J ends, which lost 7 bases and 7 bases, there was a span of 15 bases. CDR3 protein: CASNLVVGNTQYF. CDR3 bases: TGTGCCAGCAACCTAGTGGTTGGTAATACGCAGTATTTT. The entire variable domain, with the rest obtained from reference TRBV2 and TRBJ2-3, is as follows: EPEVTQTPSHQVTQMGQEVILRCVPISNHLYFYWYRQILGQKVEFLVSFYNNEISEKSEIFDDQFSVERPDGSNFTLKIRSTKLEDSAMYFCASNLVVGNTQYFGPGTRLTVL.

In this sample, this clonotype turned up many times. This beta chain is a stray sequence in a library constructed for alpha chains; its clone size is not meaningful. This chain joins TRBV29-1 and TRBJ2-7; 7 bases are shared with TRBD1. Trimming cost V 4 bases and J 2 bases; bases outside gene matches: 2. CDR1 SQVTM and CDR2 ANQGSEA come from the germline V gene. This CDR3 is built from 12 residues. The CDR3 protein is CSVAGQTYEQYF. The DNA for the CDR3 is TGCAGCGTTGCGGGACAGACCTACGAGCAGTACTTC.

Remarks on this clonotype: Little can be read into the size of this beta chain, an off-target read in a library designed for alpha chains. The rearrangement uses TRBV5-1 and TRBJ2-7; 7 bases are shared with TRBD1. CDR3 length: 14 amino acids. Germline trimming cut 2 bases from V and 1 base from J; bases unmatched to any gene: 3. The germline V gene has CDR1 SGHRS and CDR2 YFSETQ. Written as DNA, the CDR3 is TGCGCCAGCAGCTTCGGGACAGAATCCTACGAGCAGTACTTC. Protein sequence: CASSFGTESYEQYF.

Comments on this clonotype: Found in a library prepared for alpha chains, this beta chain is an off-target read, and its abundance has little meaning. The chain uses TRBV7-8 and TRBJ1-3, with D maybe TRBD1 (5 bases). Germline values: CDR1 SGHVS, CDR2 FQNEAQ. The germline V and J ends were trimmed by 0 bases and 4 bases, with 10 bases remaining between them. This CDR3 is 15 amino acids long. The CDR3 DNA reads as TGTGCCAGCAGCTTAGCGGGGGTAGGAGGAAACACCATATATTTT. Protein product: CASSLAGVGGNTIYF.